The T cell receptor beta chain described here comes from a study of CD8 T cells in Susac syndrome. Random hexamers primed reverse transcription of 0.5 to 1 ug RNA. Multiplex immunoSEQ PCR targeted 54 Vbeta and 13 Jbeta TCR beta segments. From the immunoSEQ multiplex PCR reads, TCRdb called clonotypes with MiXCR, one entry per CDR3 protein. The sample shows a few hundred thousand distinct CDR3 sequences, more than 80% of them seen only once. As regards this clonotype: As yet, its antigen is unknown.

The germline CDR1 and CDR2 sequences are DFQATT and SNEGSKA (reference sequence). The CDR3 extends over 14 amino acids. V lost 3 bases and J lost 4, with 16 bases in between. In blood CD8+ and CD4+ T cells, TCR beta underwent sequencing. TEMRA cells were FACS-enriched, unlike CD8+ and CD4+ T cells, which were negatively isolated. Study-level results: The study acknowledged a relatively small number of individuals in its TCR sequencing and HLA analysis.

The sample was CD8+ T cells from PBMCs. The V gene is TRBV20-1, the J gene TRBJ2-7; maybe TRBD2 (7 bases). This TCR derives from a human donor with multiple sclerosis. The CDR3 DNA reads as TGCAGTGCTAGCGGCGGGGGCCACGATTACGAGCAGTACTTC. As protein: CSASGGGHDYEQYF.